This note documents a single TCR beta chain sequence. CD45RO-negative cells were positively selected for CCR7, leaving out terminally differentiated effector memory CD45RA+ cells. This CDR3 has 11 residues. Trimming pared 0 bases from V and 16 bases from J, leaving 8 bases between. Germline-derived CDR1 and CDR2 are SGHNT and YYREEE (reference sequence). The data were obtained in a study of shared clonotypes between healthy human individuals. Assay used: immunoSEQ multiplex PCR; TCRdb lists only in-frame clones, some missing. The sample gives about 2 million clones, around 96% of which show up once; 1% to 1.3% is in the top ten.

Sequencing was performed on naive CD8+ T cells sorted from blood. The J gene is TRBJ1-6, the V gene TRBV5-4; D is unclear. The sequence came from a man aged 18-30 years in good health. CDR3 protein: CASSLGPDLHF. The CDR3 region has the DNA TGTGCCAGCAGCTTGGGTCCCGATCTCCACTTT.